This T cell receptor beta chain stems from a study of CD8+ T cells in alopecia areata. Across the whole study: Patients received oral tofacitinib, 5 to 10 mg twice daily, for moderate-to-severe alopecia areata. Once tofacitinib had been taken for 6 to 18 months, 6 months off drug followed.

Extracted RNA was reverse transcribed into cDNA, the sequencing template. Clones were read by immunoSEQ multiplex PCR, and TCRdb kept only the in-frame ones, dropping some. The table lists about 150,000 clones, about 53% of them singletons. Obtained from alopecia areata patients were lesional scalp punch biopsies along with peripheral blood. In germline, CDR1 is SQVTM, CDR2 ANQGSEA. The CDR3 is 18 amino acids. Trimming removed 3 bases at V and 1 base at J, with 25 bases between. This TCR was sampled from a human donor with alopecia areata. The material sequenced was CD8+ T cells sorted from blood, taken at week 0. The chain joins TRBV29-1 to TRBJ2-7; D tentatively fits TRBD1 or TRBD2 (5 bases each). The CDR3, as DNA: TGCAGCGTTGAGGGGGTTGTAGAAACTGGATTAGGGTCCTACGAGCAGTACTTC. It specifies CSVEGVVETGLGSYEQYF.